Below are 4 T cell receptor beta chains sequenced from a single sample in a study of blood T cell repertoires in COVID-19. Profiling relied on immunoSEQ multiplex PCR, and the TCRdb table lists in-frame clones only, not all of them. The data contain 150,000 to 200,000 clones, 65% to 80% of them seen just once; the ten biggest clones take up roughly a sixth. The material sequenced was PBMCs or T cells enriched from blood (not recorded which). The origin of the receptors is a woman between 45 and 60 years old with acute COVID-19.

The CDR3 DNA reads TGTGCCAGCAGCTTGTCAGGGACAGCCTACAATGAGCAGTTCTTC. Translated, it gives CASSLSGTAYNEQFF. This chain links TRBV5-5 with TRBJ2-1; 7 bases map to TRBD1. V shed 1 base, J shed 2 bases, and the junction held 3 bases outside the gene matches. The CDR3 is 15 amino acids. CDR1 is SGHKS, CDR2 YYEKEE, per germline (reference sequence). The full variable domain, completed using reference TRBV5-5 and TRBJ2-1, is DAGVTQSPTHLIKTRGQQVTLRCSPISGHKSVSWYQQVLGQGPQFIFQYYEKEERGRGNFPDRFSARQFPNYSSELNVNALLLGDSALYLCASSLSGTAYNEQFFGPGTRLTVL.

The V and J genes are TRBV3-1 (or the pseudogene TRBV3-2) and TRBJ1-5; 8 nucleotides match TRBD1. Looked up from germline, CDR1 is LGHDT and CDR2 is YNNKEL (reference sequence). V was clipped by 3 bases and J by 7 bases; unmatched bases: 2. The CDR3 is 13 residues long. Here the CDR3 DNA reads TGTGCCAGCAGCCAGACAGGGGTCCAGCCCCAGCATTTT. It yields the protein CASSQTGVQPQHF.

The V gene is TRBV6-5, the J gene TRBJ1-1; the match to TRBD1 covers 8 bases. Germline V gene lookup returns CDR1 MNHEY and CDR2 SVGAGI. J was trimmed by 8 bases and V by 2 bases; bases with no gene match: 1. This CDR3 is built from 12 residues. The CDR3 bases are TGTGCCAGCAGTTACCGGGACAGGGAAGCTTTCTTT. Protein sequence: CASSYRDREAFF.

The chain is built from TRBV2 and TRBJ1-2; D unresolved. V lost 3 bases to trimming and J lost 3 bases, with 11 bases between them. The CDR3 extends over 14 amino acids. CDR1 is SNHLY and CDR2 is FYNNEI in the germline V gene. The CDR3 DNA reads TGTGCCAGCAGTGATGCACACCTGTACTATGGCTACACCTTC. Translating it yields CASSDAHLYYGYTF. Looking up the rest from reference TRBV2 and TRBJ1-2 gives the full variable domain: EPEVTQTPSHQVTQMGQEVILRCVPISNHLYFYWYRQILGQKVEFLVSFYNNEISEKSEIFDDQFSVERPDGSNFTLKIRSTKLEDSAMYFCASSDAHLYYGYTFGSGTRLTVV.